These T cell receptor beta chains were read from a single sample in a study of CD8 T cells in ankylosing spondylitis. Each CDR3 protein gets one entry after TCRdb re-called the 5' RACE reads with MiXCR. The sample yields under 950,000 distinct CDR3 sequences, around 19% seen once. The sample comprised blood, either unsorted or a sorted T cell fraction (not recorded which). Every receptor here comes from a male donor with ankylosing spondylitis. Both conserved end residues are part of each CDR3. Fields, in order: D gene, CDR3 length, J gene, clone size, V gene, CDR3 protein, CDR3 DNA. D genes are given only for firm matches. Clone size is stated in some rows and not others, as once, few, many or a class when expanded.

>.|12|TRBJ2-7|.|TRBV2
CASRDHREREYF
TGTGCCAGCAGGGACCACAGGGAACGGGAGTACTTC
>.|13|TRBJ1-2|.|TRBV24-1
CATSVDSAGGYTF
TGTGCCACCAGTGTAGACAGCGCCGGCGGCTACACCTTC
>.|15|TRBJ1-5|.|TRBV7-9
CASSPQGPSNQPQHF
TGTGCCAGCAGCCCCCAGGGACCTAGCAATCAGCCCCAGCATTTT
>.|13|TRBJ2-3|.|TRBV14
CASSHYQTDTQYF
TGTGCCAGCAGCCACTACCAGACAGATACGCAGTATTTT
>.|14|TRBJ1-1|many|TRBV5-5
CASSSGTLNTEAFF
TGTGCCAGCAGCTCCGGGACATTGAACACTGAAGCTTTCTTT
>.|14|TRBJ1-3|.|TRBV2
CASSADAGGNTIYF
TGTGCCAGCAGCGCCGATGCGGGAGGAAACACCATATATTTT
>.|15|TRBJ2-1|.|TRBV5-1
CASSQLSTSYNEQFF
TGCGCCAGCAGCCAACTTTCGACATCTTACAATGAGCAGTTCTTC
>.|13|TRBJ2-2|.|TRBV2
CASNREGTGELFF
TGTGCCAGCAACAGGGAGGGCACCGGGGAGCTGTTTTTT
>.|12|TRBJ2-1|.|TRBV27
CASSFHLSEQFF
TGTGCCAGCAGTTTCCACCTCAGCGAGCAGTTCTTC
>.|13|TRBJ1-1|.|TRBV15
CATSSYRNTEAFF
TGTGCCACCAGCAGTTACAGGAACACTGAAGCTTTCTTT
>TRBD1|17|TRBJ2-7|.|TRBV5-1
CASSLFAFGQGAYEQYF
TGCGCCAGCAGCTTGTTTGCGTTTGGACAGGGCGCCTACGAGCAGTACTTC
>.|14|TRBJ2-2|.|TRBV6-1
CATTQGPNVGELFF
TGTGCCACCACTCAGGGTCCTAATGTCGGGGAGCTGTTTTTT
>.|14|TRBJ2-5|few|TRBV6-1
CASSIHRDGETQYF
TGTGCCAGCAGTATCCACAGGGACGGGGAGACCCAGTACTTC
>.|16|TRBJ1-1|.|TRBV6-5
CASSYGTALPNTEAFF
TGTGCCAGCAGTTACGGTACGGCGCTCCCGAACACTGAAGCTTTCTTT
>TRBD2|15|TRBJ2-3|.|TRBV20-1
CSAATRLAGTDAQYF
TGCAGTGCAGCCACGAGACTAGCGGGCACAGATGCGCAGTATTTT
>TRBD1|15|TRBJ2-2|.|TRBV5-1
CASRPKTGSDGELFF
TGCGCCAGCAGACCGAAGACAGGGTCCGACGGGGAGCTGTTTTTT
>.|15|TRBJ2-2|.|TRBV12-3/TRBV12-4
CASNQRGGDTGELFF
TGTGCCAGCAACCAAAGGGGGGGTGACACCGGGGAGCTGTTTTTT
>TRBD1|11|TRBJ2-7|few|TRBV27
CASSRQGRKYF
TGTGCCAGCAGCCGACAGGGGCGGAAGTACTTC
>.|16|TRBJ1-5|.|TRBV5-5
CASSLGRGALGQPQHF
TGTGCCAGCAGCTTGGGCCGGGGGGCCCTCGGGCAGCCCCAGCATTTT
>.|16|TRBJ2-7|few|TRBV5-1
CASSLGNGLEYDEQYF
TGCGCCAGCAGCTTGGGTAATGGTCTAGAATATGACGAGCAGTACTTC
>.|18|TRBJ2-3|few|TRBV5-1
CASSLRGSSSVNTDTQYF
TGCGCCAGCAGCTTGAGAGGTAGCAGTAGCGTGAACACAGATACGCAGTATTTT
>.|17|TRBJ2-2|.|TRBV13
CASSSDSRESTGGELFF
TGTGCCAGCAGCTCCGACTCCCGCGAATCCACTGGGGGGGAGCTGTTTTTT
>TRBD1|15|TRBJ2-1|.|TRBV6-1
CASRLGQGAQYEQFF
TGTGCCAGCAGACTTGGACAGGGGGCGCAGTATGAGCAGTTCTTC
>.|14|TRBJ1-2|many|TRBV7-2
CASSPGMGDYGYTF
TGTGCCAGCAGCCCCGGCATGGGGGACTATGGCTACACCTTC
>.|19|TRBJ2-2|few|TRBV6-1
CASSEEQPDRFYNTGELFF
TGTGCCAGCAGTGAAGAGCAGCCAGACCGGTTTTACAATACCGGGGAGCTGTTTTTT
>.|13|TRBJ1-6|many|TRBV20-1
CSAPTAREAPLHF
TGCAGTGCACCCACCGCGAGGGAGGCACCCCTCCACTTT
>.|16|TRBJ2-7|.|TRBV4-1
CASSQTGDPQFYEQYF
TGCGCCAGCAGCCAAACGGGAGATCCCCAATTTTACGAGCAGTACTTC